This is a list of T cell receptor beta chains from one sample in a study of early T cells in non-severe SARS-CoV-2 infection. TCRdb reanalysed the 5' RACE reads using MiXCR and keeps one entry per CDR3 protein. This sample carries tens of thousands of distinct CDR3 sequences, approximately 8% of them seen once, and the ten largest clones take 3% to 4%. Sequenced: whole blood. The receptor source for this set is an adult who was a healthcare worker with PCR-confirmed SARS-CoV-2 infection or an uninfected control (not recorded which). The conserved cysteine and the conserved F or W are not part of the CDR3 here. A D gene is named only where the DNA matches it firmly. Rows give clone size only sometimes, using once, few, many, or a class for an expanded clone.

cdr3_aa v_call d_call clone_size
SARQGGTSQF TRBV20-1 TRBD2 few
AGRTRDRGTGELF TRBV5-4 TRBD1 -
SVSRTAGGTGELF TRBV29-1 - few
ASRLGRGGYNEQF TRBV12-3/TRBV12-4 - few
ASSLGGGRAKDEQF TRBV7-6 TRBD2 few
ASSLTEETQY TRBV7-9 - many
SARNNEGSNTGELF TRBV20-1 - many
AISPGSGTTYEQY TRBV10-3 - many
ASSLGRPTDYEQY TRBV5-5 - many
ASSLLGLATSYEQY TRBV5-1 TRBD2 few
ASSLDRGDQPQH TRBV7-9 TRBD1 many
ASSPKRQGEAF TRBV7-2 TRBD1 -
ASSPTSGASYEQY TRBV7-3 TRBD2 once
ASSFARSGNTIY TRBV7-8 - many
ATSDSTDTQY TRBV10-3 - -
ATSREAGGRYEQY TRBV15 TRBD1 few
ASSLRSTDTQY TRBV27 - -
ASNIRDVGWGEQF TRBV12-3/TRBV12-4 - many
SVVWGNTQY TRBV29-1 - few
ATGLANEQF TRBV10-3 - many
ASSVTTNLNEQF TRBV9 - -
ASSLQGREGMKQY TRBV12-3/TRBV12-4 - -
ASSFGADRAYEQY TRBV28 TRBD1 many